A selection of T cell receptor beta chains follows, all from one sample in a study of T-cell reconstitution after alpha-beta-depleted transplantation in children. Via MiXCR, TCRdb re-called the PCR reads, giving one row per CDR3 protein. The table has a few hundred thousand distinct CDR3 sequences, about 11% seen once. The sample consisted of PBMCs from the stem cell graft donor, taken from the stem cell graft. The receptors come from a human donor who donated a stem cell graft to a child with acute myeloid leukemia. Each CDR3 is given without its conserved first and last residue. Each record gives: J gene, V gene, CDR3 protein.

TRBJ2-6	TRBV6-5	ASSYGLVVSGANVLT
TRBJ2-7	TRBV3-1	ASSTEGGLEQY
TRBJ2-2	TRBV4-1	ASSQATSAGELF
TRBJ2-7	TRBV20-1	SARDRELAGDYEQY
TRBJ1-2	TRBV7-8	ASSTRTGPRLKGYT
TRBJ1-3	TRBV6-5	ASSYAGDRGGSGNTIY
TRBJ2-2	TRBV6-1	ASRSRATGELF
TRBJ2-5	TRBV11-2	ASSLDSAGQETQY
TRBJ2-5	TRBV7-8	ASSLNHQETQY
TRBJ1-4	TRBV29-1	SVGGRAGEKLF
TRBJ2-3	TRBV7-2	ASSWGLAGSTDTQY
TRBJ2-5	TRBV10-3	AIGGGETQY
TRBJ2-1	TRBV7-2	ASSLADRNEQF
TRBJ1-2	TRBV6-1	ASQRGRGGQTYGYT
TRBJ2-5	TRBV7-9	ASSSGFQY
TRBJ2-1	TRBV13	ASSLRHLDNEQF
TRBJ2-1	TRBV3-1	ASSQGNNEQF
TRBJ2-3	TRBV24-1	ATRTGSVEETKVEETTDTQY
TRBJ2-1	TRBV29-1	SVVPGLAGGGAEQF
TRBJ1-1	TRBV20-1	SAPGQVWGLNTEAF
TRBJ2-3	TRBV12-3/TRBV12-4	ASSLADGDTDTQY
TRBJ1-5	TRBV5-1	ASSLGTDRNQPQH
TRBJ2-1	TRBV30	AWSVLGGSYNEQF
TRBJ1-2	TRBV4-3	ASSQEGTNYGYT
TRBJ2-1	TRBV30	AWSWASGMFNEQF
TRBJ1-2	TRBV20-1	SARGTGSYGYT
TRBJ1-1	TRBV18	ASSPPRQRSNTEAF
TRBJ1-5	TRBV7-8	ASSFRRNQPQH
TRBJ2-1	TRBV7-2	ASSFRLAGVTEEQF
TRBJ1-6	TRBV12-3/TRBV12-4	ASSLHGDSPLH